The 3 T cell receptor beta chains below come from one sample, sequenced in a study of T cell responses to AZD1222 COVID-19 vaccine. The data were produced by immunoSEQ multiplex PCR, yet TCRdb's version contains in-frame clones alone and is incomplete. Among 110,000 or so clones, nearly 90% were seen once, and the ten largest hold roughly 12%. The specimen was peripheral blood, collected on day 0 of MenACWY control vaccination. The source is an adult in good health.

The J gene is TRBJ1-1, the V gene TRBV3-1 (or the pseudogene TRBV3-2), with D unclear. The CDR3 loop spans 13 amino acids. Trimming left V 1 base short and J 5 bases short, with 8 bases between. CDR1 and CDR2 (germline): LGHDT, YNNKEL (reference sequence). For the CDR3, the DNA is TGTGCCAGCAGCCAAGGTGGGTTTACTGAAGCTTTCTTT. This translates into CASSQGGFTEAFF.

J is TRBJ2-1 and V is TRBV3-1 (or the pseudogene TRBV3-2); possible D gene TRBD2, 7 bases. The germline V gene encodes CDR1 LGHDT and CDR2 YNNKEL (reference sequence). There are 12 residues in the CDR3. The germline V and J ends were trimmed by 4 bases and 10 bases, with 11 bases remaining between them. In DNA form, the CDR3 reads TGTGCCAGCAGCCCGGGGGGCGAGGAGCAGTTCTTC. Amino acid sequence: CASSPGGEEQFF.

This clone was counted a single time. The chain combines TRBV28 with TRBJ1-5; no firm D call. From germline, CDR1 is MDHEN and CDR2 SYDVKM. The CDR3 is 14 residues long. Trimming removed 7 bases at V and 7 bases at J, with 17 bases between. The CDR3 protein is CASNAPSGMQPQHF. CDR3 nucleotide sequence: TGTGCCAGCAACGCACCCTCCGGGATGCAGCCCCAGCATTTT. The variable domain in full, with the rest retrieved from reference TRBV28 and TRBJ1-5, is DVKVTQSSRYLVKRTGEKVFLECVQDMDHENMFWYRQDPGLGLRLIYFSYDVKMKEKGDIPEGYSVSREKKERFSLILESASTNQTSMYLCASNAPSGMQPQHFGDGTRLSIL.